This T cell receptor beta chain came from a study of early T cells in non-severe SARS-CoV-2 infection. Overall study context: Bulk RNA from unsorted whole blood was sequenced; chains were unpaired.

Study findings and constraints: VDJdb matching, biased toward anti-spike CD8 responses, missed private and CD4 specificities.

At least ten counts were recorded for this clonotype. Its antigen is still unknown. The V gene's germline CDR1 is MDHEN and CDR2 SYDVKM. The CDR3 runs 14 residues. Trimming took 3 bases from V and 6 from J, leaving 12 bases between them. Researchers attached unique molecular identifiers to individual cDNA molecules. One entry per CDR3 protein, called by TCRdb with MiXCR from the 5' RACE reads. The table has approximately 32,000 distinct CDR3 sequences, about 3.9% seen once. This TCR derives from an adult who was a healthcare worker with PCR-confirmed SARS-CoV-2 infection or an uninfected control (not recorded which). The source material was whole blood. The gene calls are TRBV28 and TRBJ2-4, with a weak D call TRBD1 (6 bases). The CDR3 loop is CASSLMGAGNIQYF. CDR3 bases: TGTGCCAGCAGTTTGATGGGGGCGGGAAACATTCAGTACTTC.